Described below is a single TCR beta chain sequence and its context. Its specificity is unknown. The data were obtained in a study of radiotherapy plus CTLA-4 blockade in lung cancer. Study observations and caveats: Clones of tumor-derived TCRs expanded in blood after radiotherapy plus ipilimumab. With interferon-beta, early dynamics of blood T cell clones were reported to best predict response.

Measured with immunoSEQ multiplex PCR; TCRdb has only the in-frame clones, and not every one. Of about 46,000 clones detected, 77% appear once; the ten largest clones hold 2.4%. This specimen was peripheral blood, taken from a patient treated with radiotherapy plus ipilimumab. The receptor was isolated from a human donor with non-small cell lung cancer whose response to radiotherapy plus ipilimumab could not be evaluated.

The CDR3 sequence: CASKDRGPGQYF. The DNA for the CDR3 is TGTGCCAGCAAAGACAGGGGCCCCGGGCAGTACTTC. The gene calls are TRBV2 and TRBJ2-7; TRBD1 matches 8 bases. Trimming cost V 7 bases and J 9 bases; bases outside gene matches: 8. This CDR3 region has 12 residues. Germline CDR1 and CDR2: SNHLY and FYNNEI.